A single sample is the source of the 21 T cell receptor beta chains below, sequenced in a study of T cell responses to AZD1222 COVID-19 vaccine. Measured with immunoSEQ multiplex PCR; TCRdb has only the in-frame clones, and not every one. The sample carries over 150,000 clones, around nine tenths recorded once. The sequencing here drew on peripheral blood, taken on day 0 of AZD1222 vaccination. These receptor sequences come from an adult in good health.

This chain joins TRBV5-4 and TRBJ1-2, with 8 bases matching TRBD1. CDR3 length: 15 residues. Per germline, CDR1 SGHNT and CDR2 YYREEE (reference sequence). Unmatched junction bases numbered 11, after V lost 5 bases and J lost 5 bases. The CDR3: CASRVKGTGAYGYTF. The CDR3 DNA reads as TGTGCCAGCAGGGTAAAAGGGACAGGCGCGTATGGCTACACCTTC.

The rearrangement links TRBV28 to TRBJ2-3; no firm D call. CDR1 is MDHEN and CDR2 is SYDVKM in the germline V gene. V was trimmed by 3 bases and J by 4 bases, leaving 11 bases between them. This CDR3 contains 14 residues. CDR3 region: CASSFYGASDTQYF. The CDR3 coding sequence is TGTGCCAGCAGTTTCTACGGTGCCTCAGATACGCAGTATTTT. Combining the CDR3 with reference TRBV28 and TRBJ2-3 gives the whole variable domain DVKVTQSSRYLVKRTGEKVFLECVQDMDHENMFWYRQDPGLGLRLIYFSYDVKMKEKGDIPEGYSVSREKKERFSLILESASTNQTSMYLCASSFYGASDTQYFGPGTRLTVL.

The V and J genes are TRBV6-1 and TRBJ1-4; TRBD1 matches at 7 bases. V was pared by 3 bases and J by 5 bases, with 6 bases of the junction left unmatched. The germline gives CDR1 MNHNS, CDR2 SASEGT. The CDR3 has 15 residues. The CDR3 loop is CASSDPGGANEKLFF. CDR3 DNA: TGTGCCAGCAGTGACCCAGGGGGTGCGAATGAAAAACTGTTTTTT.

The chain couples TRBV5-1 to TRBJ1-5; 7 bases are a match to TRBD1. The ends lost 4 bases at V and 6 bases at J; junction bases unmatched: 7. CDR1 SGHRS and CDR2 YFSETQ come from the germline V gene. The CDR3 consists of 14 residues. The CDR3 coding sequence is TGCGCCAGCAGCCCCGGACAGGAAGGTCAGCCCCAGCATTTT. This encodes CASSPGQEGQPQHF.

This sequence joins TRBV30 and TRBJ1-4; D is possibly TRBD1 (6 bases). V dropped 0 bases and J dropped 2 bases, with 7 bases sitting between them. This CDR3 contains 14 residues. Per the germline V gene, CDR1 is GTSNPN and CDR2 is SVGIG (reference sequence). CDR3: CAWSVGGTNEKLFF. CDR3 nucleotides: TGTGCCTGGAGTGTAGGGGGGACTAATGAAAAACTGTTTTTT. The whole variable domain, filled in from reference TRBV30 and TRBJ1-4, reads SQTIHQWPATLVQPVGSPLSLECTVEGTSNPNLYWYRQAAGRGLQLLFYSVGIGQISSEVPQNLSASRPQDRQFILSSKKLLLSDSGFYLCAWSVGGTNEKLFFGSGTQLSVL.

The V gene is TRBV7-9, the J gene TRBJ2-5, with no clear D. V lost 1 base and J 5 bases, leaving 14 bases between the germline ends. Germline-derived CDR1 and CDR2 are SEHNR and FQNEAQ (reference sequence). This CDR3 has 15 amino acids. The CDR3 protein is CASSLGHRLGETQYF. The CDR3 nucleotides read TGTGCCAGCAGCTTAGGACATCGGCTGGGGGAGACCCAGTACTTC.

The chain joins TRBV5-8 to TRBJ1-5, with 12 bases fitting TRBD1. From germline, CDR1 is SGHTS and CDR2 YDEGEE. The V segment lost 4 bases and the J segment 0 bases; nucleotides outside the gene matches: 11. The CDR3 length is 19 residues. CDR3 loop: CASSGTGGVQGYSNQPQHF. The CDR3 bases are TGTGCCAGCAGCGGGACAGGGGGCGTCCAGGGATATAGCAATCAGCCCCAGCATTTT.

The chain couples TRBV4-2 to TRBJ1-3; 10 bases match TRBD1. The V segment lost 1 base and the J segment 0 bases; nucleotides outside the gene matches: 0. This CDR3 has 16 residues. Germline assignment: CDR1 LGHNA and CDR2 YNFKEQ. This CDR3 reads CASSQGDRGSGNTIYF. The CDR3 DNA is TGTGCCAGCAGCCAAGGGGACAGGGGCTCTGGAAACACCATATATTTT.

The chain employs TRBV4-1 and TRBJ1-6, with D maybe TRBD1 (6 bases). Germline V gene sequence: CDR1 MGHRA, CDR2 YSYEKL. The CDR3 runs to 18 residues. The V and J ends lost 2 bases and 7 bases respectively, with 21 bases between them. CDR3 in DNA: TGCGCCAGCAGCCAAAGAGCCCTACAGGGAGATTCGAATTCACCCCTCCACTTT. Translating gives CASSQRALQGDSNSPLHF.

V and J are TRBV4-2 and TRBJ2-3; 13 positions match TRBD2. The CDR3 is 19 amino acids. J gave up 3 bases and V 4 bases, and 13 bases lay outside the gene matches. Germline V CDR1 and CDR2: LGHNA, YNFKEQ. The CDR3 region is CASSLANRLAGGRTDTQYF. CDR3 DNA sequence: TGTGCCAGCAGCCTCGCAAACAGACTAGCGGGGGGCCGGACAGATACGCAGTATTTT.

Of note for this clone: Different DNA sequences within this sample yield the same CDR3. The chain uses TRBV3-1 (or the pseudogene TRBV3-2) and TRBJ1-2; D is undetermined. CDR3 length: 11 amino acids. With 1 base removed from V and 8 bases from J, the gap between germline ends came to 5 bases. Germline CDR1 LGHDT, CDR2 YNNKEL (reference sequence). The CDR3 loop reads CASSQGRGYTF. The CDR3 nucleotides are TGTGCCAGCAGCCAAGGGCGGGGCTACACCTTC.

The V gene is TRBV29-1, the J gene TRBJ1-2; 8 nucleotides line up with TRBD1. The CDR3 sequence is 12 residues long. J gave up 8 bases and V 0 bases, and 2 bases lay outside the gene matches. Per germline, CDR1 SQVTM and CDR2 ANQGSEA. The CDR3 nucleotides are TGCAGCGTTGAAGACAGGGGGCTCGGCTACACCTTC. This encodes CSVEDRGLGYTF.

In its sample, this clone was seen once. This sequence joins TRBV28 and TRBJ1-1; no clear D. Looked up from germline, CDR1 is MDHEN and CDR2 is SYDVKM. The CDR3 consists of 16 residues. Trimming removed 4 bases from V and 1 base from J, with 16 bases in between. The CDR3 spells CASSSPGAGPNTEAFF. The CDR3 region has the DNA TGTGCCAGCAGTTCCCCAGGAGCTGGGCCGAACACTGAAGCTTTCTTT.

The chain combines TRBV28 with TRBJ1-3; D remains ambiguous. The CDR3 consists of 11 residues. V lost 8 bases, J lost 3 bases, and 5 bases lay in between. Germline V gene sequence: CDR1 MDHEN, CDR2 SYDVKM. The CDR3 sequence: CASGVGNTIYF. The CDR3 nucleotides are TGTGCCAGCGGGGTTGGAAACACCATATATTTT.

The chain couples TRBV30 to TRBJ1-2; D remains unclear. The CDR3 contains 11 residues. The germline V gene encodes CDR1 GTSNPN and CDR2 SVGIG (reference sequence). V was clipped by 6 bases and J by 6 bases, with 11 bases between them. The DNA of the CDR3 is TGTGCCTGCGGGTTGTTCGATGGCTACACCTTC. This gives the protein CACGLFDGYTF.

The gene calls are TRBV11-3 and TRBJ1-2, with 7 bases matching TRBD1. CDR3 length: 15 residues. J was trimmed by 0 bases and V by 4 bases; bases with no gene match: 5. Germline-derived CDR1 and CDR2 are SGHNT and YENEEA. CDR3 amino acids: CASSSRDRPNYGYTF. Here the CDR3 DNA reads TGTGCCAGCAGCTCAAGGGACAGACCTAACTATGGCTACACCTTC.

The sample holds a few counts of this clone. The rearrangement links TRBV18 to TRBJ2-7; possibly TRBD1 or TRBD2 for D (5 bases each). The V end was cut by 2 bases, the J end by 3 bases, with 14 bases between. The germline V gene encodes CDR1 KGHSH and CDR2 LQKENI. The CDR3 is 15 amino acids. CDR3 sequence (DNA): TGTGCCAGCTCACCAGGGACGGGGCCCTTCTACGAGCAGTACTTC. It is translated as CASSPGTGPFYEQYF.

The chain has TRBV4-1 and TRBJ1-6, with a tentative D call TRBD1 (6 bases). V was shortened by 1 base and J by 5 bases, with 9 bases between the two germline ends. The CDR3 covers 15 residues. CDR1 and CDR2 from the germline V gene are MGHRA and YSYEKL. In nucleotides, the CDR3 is TGCGCCAGCAGCCAAGTTAGGGGGGATAATTCACCCCTCCACTTT. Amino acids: CASSQVRGDNSPLHF.

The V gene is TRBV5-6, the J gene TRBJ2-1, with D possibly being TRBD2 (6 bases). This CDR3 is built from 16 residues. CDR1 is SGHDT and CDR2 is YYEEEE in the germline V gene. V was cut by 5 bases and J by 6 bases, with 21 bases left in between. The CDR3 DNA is TGTGCCAGCAGTTATACGCCGGGAGCGATGTCCAATGAGCAGTTCTTC. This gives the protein CASSYTPGAMSNEQFF. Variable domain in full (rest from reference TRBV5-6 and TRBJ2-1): DAGVTQSPTHLIKTRGQQVTLRCSPKSGHDTVSWYQQALGQGPQFIFQYYEEEERQRGNFPDRFSGHQFPNYSSELNVNALLLGDSALYLCASSYTPGAMSNEQFFGPGTRLTVL.

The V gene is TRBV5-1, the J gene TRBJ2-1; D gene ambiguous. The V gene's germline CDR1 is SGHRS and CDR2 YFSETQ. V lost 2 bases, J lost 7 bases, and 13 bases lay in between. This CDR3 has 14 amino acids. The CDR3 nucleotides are TGCGCCAGCAGCTTCGTTATTTTCGGGAATGAGCAGTTCTTC. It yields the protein CASSFVIFGNEQFF.

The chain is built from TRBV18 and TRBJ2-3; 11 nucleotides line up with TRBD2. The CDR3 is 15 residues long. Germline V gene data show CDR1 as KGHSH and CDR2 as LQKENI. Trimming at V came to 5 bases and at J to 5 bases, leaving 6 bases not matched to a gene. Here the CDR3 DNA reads TGTGCCAGCTCAGCGGCTAGCGGGGGGATAGATACGCAGTATTTT. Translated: CASSAASGGIDTQYF.